This T cell receptor (beta chain) was observed in a study of cytomegalovirus exposure and HLA in healthy donors. V lost 5 bases and J lost 8; bases outside the gene matches: 9. Germline loops: CDR1 SGHKS, CDR2 YYEKEE (reference sequence). This CDR3 spans 15 amino acids. 13 Jbeta primers and 60 Vbeta primers were used for the PCR. Generated by immunoSEQ multiplex PCR, the TCRdb table keeps only in-frame clones and is missing some. The profile shows about 200,000 clones, about 81% of them singletons. This TCR was recovered from a woman aged 45-60 years in good health and CMV-seropositive. The chain joins TRBV5-5 to TRBJ1-4; 10 bases align to TRBD1. Input material: PBMCs. The CDR3 DNA follows: TGTGCCAGCAGTTCGACAGGGGGCGCGGGGGAAAAACTGTTTTTT. It translates to CASSSTGGAGEKLFF.